This T cell receptor beta chain was recovered during a study of blood T cell repertoires in COVID-19. In the study overall: COVID-19 samples from acute and convalescent phases originated in the United States, Italy and Spain.

Participants' reported clinical history set cohort assignment. All recovered Cohort 3 donors got two negative PCRs, got clearance, or saw symptom resolution. This clone has more than one count but fewer than ten. Germline V gene sequence: CDR1 DFQATT, CDR2 SNEGSKA (reference sequence). V trimming: 5 bases; J trimming: 8 bases; junction bases outside the gene matches: 5. The CDR3 contains 11 residues. Repertoires were generated with immunoSEQ multiplex PCR, while TCRdb's copy carries only in-frame clones and drops some. The sample lists more than 100,000 clones; 84% were seen once. The chain couples TRBV20-1 to TRBJ1-2; 7 bases map to TRBD1. The sample consisted of PBMCs or T cells enriched from blood (not recorded which). The TCR originated in a woman in her twenties or thirties who had recovered from COVID-19. DNA for the CDR3: TGCAGTGCTTCACAGGGGACCGGCTACACCTTC. It is translated as CSASQGTGYTF.